The clone carrying this T cell receptor (beta chain) has a count of ten or more. This CDR3 region has 14 residues. V gave up 2 bases and J gave up 1 base, with 8 bases separating them. CDR1 is SGHTA and CDR2 is FQGNSA in the germline V gene. Researchers took RNA transcripts and amplified TCR beta CDR3 regions from them. An opening RT-PCR round employed HTBI primers and preceded a second-round multiplex PCR. TCRdb independently ran MiXCR on the multiplex PCR reads; one entry per CDR3 protein. The sample contains roughly 410,000 distinct CDR3 sequences, about 16% of which appear only once. This sample is drawn from a study of Graves' ophthalmopathy and Graves' hyperthyroidism. Researchers turned away patients with other autoimmune diseases, uncontrolled infections, pregnancy or lactation.

V and J are TRBV7-2 and TRBJ2-5; D is uncertain. The sample consisted of peripheral blood. This receptor was identified in a woman aged 18-29 years with stable Graves' hyperthyroidism. The CDR3 DNA reads TGTGCCAGCAGCTTAAGCAGGACCCAAGAGACCCAGTACTTC. Amino acid sequence: CASSLSRTQETQYF.